The rows below give T cell receptor beta chains drawn from one sample of a study of vaccination effects on CD4 cells after COVID-19. The protocol was immunoSEQ multiplex PCR, while the TCRdb copy is restricted to in-frame clones and leaves out a portion. There are 31,000 or so clones in the sample; 70% occur only once, and over 3% lies in the top ten. The antigens of these receptors remain unknown. The sequences come from CD4+ T cells from PBMCs cultured without peptide, collected before COVID-19 vaccination. These receptors came from a human donor who received a COVID-19 vaccine. The CDR3 runs from the conserved cysteine through the conserved F or W. A D gene is named only where the DNA matches it firmly. Not all rows give a size; the values are once, few, many and, for expanded clones, a class.

V gene	J gene	clone size	D gene	CDR3 protein	CDR3 DNA
TRBV5-1	TRBJ1-1	once	TRBD1	CASSRDRGGVPEAFF	TGCGCCAGCAGCCGGGACAGGGGGGGGGTTCCTGAAGCTTTCTTT
TRBV6-5	TRBJ2-2	NA	NA	CASTPNGANTGELFF	TGTGCCAGCACCCCTAATGGAGCGAACACCGGGGAGCTGTTTTTT
TRBV6-4	TRBJ1-2	NA	NA	CASSETGLYGYTF	TGTGCCAGCAGTGAAACGGGACTCTATGGCTACACCTTC
TRBV7-2	TRBJ1-4	NA	TRBD1	CASSLGQGTEKLFF	TGTGCCAGCAGCCTCGGACAGGGGACAGAAAAACTGTTTTTT
TRBV5-1	TRBJ2-5	once	NA	CASSFDRKETQYF	TGCGCCAGCAGCTTTGACCGGAAAGAGACCCAGTACTTC
TRBV5-1	TRBJ2-7	NA	NA	CASSSGSSYEQYF	TGCGCCAGCAGCTCCGGCAGCTCCTACGAGCAGTACTTC
TRBV18	TRBJ2-2	NA	NA	CASSNTGWNTGELFF	TGTGCCAGCTCAAACACAGGTTGGAACACCGGGGAGCTGTTTTTT
TRBV18	TRBJ2-3	NA	TRBD2	CASSPGLAGGPPDTQYF	TGTGCCAGCTCACCGGGACTAGCGGGGGGGCCCCCAGATACGCAGTATTTT
TRBV3-1/TRBV3-2	TRBJ2-7	NA	NA	CASSQAGNSYEQYF	TGTGCCAGCAGCCAAGCGGGCAACTCCTACGAGCAGTACTTC
TRBV19	TRBJ1-2	NA	NA	CASSISSVGTFGGYTF	TGTGCCAGTAGTATTTCCTCCGTGGGGACCTTCGGTGGCTACACCTTC
TRBV5-6	TRBJ1-2	NA	NA	CASSLDGKSYGYTF	TGTGCCAGCAGCTTGGACGGGAAATCTTATGGCTACACCTTC
TRBV10-2	TRBJ1-4	NA	NA	CASSENLASSNEKLFF	TGCGCCAGCAGTGAGAACCTAGCCTCTAGTAATGAAAAACTGTTTTTT
TRBV19	TRBJ2-7	NA	NA	CASSTTRYEQYF	TGTGCCAGTAGTACTACACGATACGAGCAGTACTTC
TRBV4-1	TRBJ1-4	NA	NA	CASSPTTITIREKLFF	TGCGCCAGCAGCCCCACGACCATTACTATTAGGGAAAAACTGTTTTTT
TRBV7-6	TRBJ2-5	NA	NA	CASSLGGQGIETQYF	TGTGCCAGCAGCTTAGGGGGGCAGGGGATAGAGACCCAGTACTTC
TRBV9	TRBJ2-2	NA	TRBD2	CASSVSGGSGELFF	TGTGCCAGCAGCGTGTCGGGAGGGTCCGGGGAGCTGTTTTTT
TRBV3-1/TRBV3-2	TRBJ1-1	NA	TRBD1	CASSQDWRGTVMNTEAFF	TGTGCCAGCAGCCAAGATTGGAGGGGGACAGTCATGAACACTGAAGCTTTCTTT
TRBV9	TRBJ1-3	NA	NA	CASSVDEFSGNTIYF	TGTGCCAGCAGCGTAGATGAGTTCTCTGGAAACACCATATATTTT
TRBV5-1	TRBJ2-5	NA	NA	CASSLGQEQETQYF	TGCGCCAGCAGCTTGGGGCAGGAGCAAGAGACCCAGTACTTC
TRBV18	TRBJ1-2	NA	TRBD1	CASSPRDREGYTF	TGTGCCAGCTCACCGCGCGACAGGGAGGGCTACACCTTC
TRBV30	TRBJ2-7	once	NA	CAWSLESFGEQYF	TGTGCCTGGAGTCTCGAAAGCTTCGGGGAGCAGTACTTC
TRBV25-1	TRBJ1-2	NA	NA	CASSRGSYGYTF	TGTGCCAGCAGTCGAGGGTCGTATGGCTACACCTTC
TRBV6-1	TRBJ1-5	once	NA	CASSEGAGNQPQHF	TGTGCCAGCAGTGAGGGGGCTGGCAATCAGCCCCAGCATTTT
TRBV5-4	TRBJ1-4	NA	NA	CASSLAPGPNEKLFF	TGTGCCAGCAGCTTGGCCCCAGGGCCCAATGAAAAACTGTTTTTT
TRBV29-1	TRBJ1-1	once	NA	CSASGNRNTEAFF	TGCAGCGCTTCAGGGAATAGGAACACTGAAGCTTTCTTT
TRBV15	TRBJ2-6	NA	NA	CATIGTEGSGANVLTF	TGTGCCACCATCGGGACTGAAGGCTCTGGGGCCAACGTCCTGACTTTC
TRBV19	TRBJ1-2	NA	TRBD1	CASTEYGIGQGGYGYTF	TGTGCCAGTACCGAATATGGGATTGGACAGGGGGGCTATGGCTACACCTTC
TRBV6-5	TRBJ2-5	NA	TRBD1	CASGQGALEETQYF	TGTGCCAGCGGACAGGGGGCGCTGGAAGAGACCCAGTACTTC
TRBV28	TRBJ1-2	NA	NA	CASSSSIINYGYTF	NA
TRBV5-1	TRBJ1-2	NA	NA	CASSTADPTYGYTF	TGCGCCAGCAGCACCGCGGACCCGACCTATGGCTACACCTTC
TRBV7-2	TRBJ1-2	NA	TRBD1	CASSRGGTGSGGYTF	TGTGCCAGCAGCCGTGGAGGGACAGGGAGCGGTGGCTACACCTTC
TRBV6-5	TRBJ1-1	NA	NA	CASSYRNTEAFF	TGTGCCAGCAGTTATCGGAACACTGAAGCTTTCTTT
TRBV4-1	TRBJ1-3	NA	NA	CASSQDGGGADTIYF	TGCGCCAGCAGCCAAGATGGGGGGGGCGCGGACACCATATATTTT
TRBV18	TRBJ2-5	NA	TRBD1	CASSPRLVTGGTETQYF	TGTGCCAGCTCACCCCGGCTCGTGACAGGGGGTACGGAGACCCAGTACTTC
TRBV3-1/TRBV3-2	TRBJ1-6	NA	NA	CASRQTNSPLHF	TGTGCCAGCAGACAGACTAATTCACCCCTCCACTTT
TRBV18	TRBJ2-5	NA	NA	CASSPDLQETQYF	TGTGCCAGCTCACCGGACTTACAAGAGACCCAGTACTTC
TRBV5-6	TRBJ1-2	NA	NA	CASSLKDINYGYTF	TGTGCCAGCAGCTTGAAGGACATAAACTATGGCTACACCTTC
TRBV5-3	TRBJ1-1	NA	TRBD1	CARSRHDRGPRMNTEAFF	TGTGCCAGAAGCAGACACGACAGGGGACCGCGTATGAACACTGAAGCTTTCTTT
TRBV19	TRBJ2-1	NA	TRBD2	CAISLAGEVSEQFF	TGTGCCATCTCACTAGCGGGAGAGGTTAGTGAGCAGTTCTTC
TRBV5-4	TRBJ1-6	few	TRBD1	CASSLETGSNNSPLHF	TGTGCCAGCAGCTTGGAGACAGGGTCAAATAATTCACCCCTCCACTTT
TRBV18	TRBJ2-2	NA	NA	CASSPQGRGWTGELFF	TGTGCCAGCTCACCACAGGGCAGGGGATGGACCGGGGAGCTGTTTTTT
TRBV2	TRBJ2-3	NA	NA	CASTAEYTDTQYF	TGTGCCAGCACAGCCGAATACACAGATACGCAGTATTTT
TRBV5-1	TRBJ2-5	NA	TRBD1	CASSPSGTGKQETQYF	TGCGCCAGCAGCCCATCCGGGACAGGGAAACAAGAGACCCAGTACTTC
TRBV5-1	TRBJ1-1	NA	NA	CASSLDRPTEAFF	TGCGCCAGCAGCTTGGACAGGCCTACTGAAGCTTTCTTT